The rows below give T cell receptor beta chains drawn from one sample of a study of T-cell reconstitution after alpha-beta-depleted transplantation in children. TCRdb analysed the PCR reads with MiXCR anew, one entry per CDR3 protein. The sample lists under 250,000 distinct CDR3 sequences, about 24% occurring once. The material was PBMCs, mostly from graft donor cells, obtained 360 days after TCRalphabeta/CD19-depleted stem cell transplant. The receptors shown here come from a female patient between 2 and 15 years old who had a stem cell transplant for congenital amegakaryocytic thrombocytopenia, so the T cells may come from the graft donor. The conserved cysteine and the conserved F or W are not part of the CDR3 here. The D gene is left open where the match is weak. Size tells how often a clone was seen (once, few, many) or the class of an expanded clone, and some rows leave it out.

v_gene: TRBV5-1
abundance: .
d_gene: TRBD2
j_gene: TRBJ2-2
CDR3aa: ASSHRGLVGGELF

v_gene: TRBV20-1
abundance: .
d_gene: TRBD2
j_gene: TRBJ2-1
CDR3aa: SAITSVSSYNEQF

v_gene: TRBV4-2
abundance: few
d_gene: .
j_gene: TRBJ2-3
CDR3aa: ASSQDLGTDTQY

v_gene: TRBV7-3
abundance: .
d_gene: TRBD2
j_gene: TRBJ2-7
CDR3aa: ASKETSGYEQY

v_gene: TRBV6-4
abundance: .
d_gene: TRBD2
j_gene: TRBJ2-3
CDR3aa: ASSDSMAREGRV

v_gene: TRBV5-1
abundance: few
d_gene: .
j_gene: TRBJ1-4
CDR3aa: ASSLRGEKLF

v_gene: TRBV11-2
abundance: .
d_gene: TRBD2
j_gene: TRBJ2-2
CDR3aa: ASSFGAGAGELF

v_gene: TRBV4-1
abundance: many
d_gene: TRBD2
j_gene: TRBJ2-4
CDR3aa: ASSQGLVAGLAKNIQY

v_gene: TRBV9
abundance: .
d_gene: .
j_gene: TRBJ2-3
CDR3aa: ASSASGVASTDTQY

v_gene: TRBV19
abundance: few
d_gene: .
j_gene: TRBJ1-1
CDR3aa: ASSVSPSHMNTEAF

v_gene: TRBV6-5
abundance: few
d_gene: TRBD2
j_gene: TRBJ2-2
CDR3aa: ASSYLRGSNTGELF

v_gene: TRBV5-1
abundance: .
d_gene: TRBD2
j_gene: TRBJ2-3
CDR3aa: ASSLRLAGGDTQY

v_gene: TRBV4-2
abundance: many
d_gene: .
j_gene: TRBJ2-1
CDR3aa: ASSLHEEQF

v_gene: TRBV28
abundance: .
d_gene: TRBD2
j_gene: TRBJ2-7
CDR3aa: ASSSKVRGLGRAFHEQY

v_gene: TRBV20-1
abundance: few
d_gene: .
j_gene: TRBJ1-6
CDR3aa: SAETGSYNSPLH

v_gene: TRBV12-3/TRBV12-4
abundance: .
d_gene: TRBD1
j_gene: TRBJ1-1
CDR3aa: ASSPWGGGCTEAF